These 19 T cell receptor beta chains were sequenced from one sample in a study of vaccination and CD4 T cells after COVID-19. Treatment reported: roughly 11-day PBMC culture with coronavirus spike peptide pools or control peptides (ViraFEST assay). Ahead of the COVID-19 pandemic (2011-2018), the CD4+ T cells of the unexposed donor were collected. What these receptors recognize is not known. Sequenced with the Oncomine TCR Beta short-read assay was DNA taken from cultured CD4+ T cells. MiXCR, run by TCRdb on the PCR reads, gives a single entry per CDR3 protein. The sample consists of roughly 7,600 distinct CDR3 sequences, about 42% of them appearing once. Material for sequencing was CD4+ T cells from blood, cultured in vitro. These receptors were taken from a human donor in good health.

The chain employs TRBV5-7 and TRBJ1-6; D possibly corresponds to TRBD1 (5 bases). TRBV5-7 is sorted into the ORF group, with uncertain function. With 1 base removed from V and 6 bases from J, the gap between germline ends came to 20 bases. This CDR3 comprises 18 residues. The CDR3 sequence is CASSLTGAITGGNSPLHF. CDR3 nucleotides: TGTGCCAGCAGCTTGACCGGGGCTATAACGGGGGGTAATTCACCCCTCCACTTT.

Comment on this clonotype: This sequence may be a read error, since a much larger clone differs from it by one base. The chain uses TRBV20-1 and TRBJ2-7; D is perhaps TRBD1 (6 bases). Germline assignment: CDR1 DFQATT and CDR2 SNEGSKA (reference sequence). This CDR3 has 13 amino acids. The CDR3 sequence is CSATGTNTYEQHF. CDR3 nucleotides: TGCAGTGCTACCGGGACAAATACCTACGAGCAGCACTTC.

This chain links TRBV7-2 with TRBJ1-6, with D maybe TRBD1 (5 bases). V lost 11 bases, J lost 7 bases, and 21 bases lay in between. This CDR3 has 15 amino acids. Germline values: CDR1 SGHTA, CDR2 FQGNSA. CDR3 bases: TGTGCCGGCCTAGAGACCGGGACTTTCAATTCACCCCTCCACTTT. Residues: CAGLETGTFNSPLHF.

The CDR3 loop is CASRSRLGTEAFF. The CDR3 nucleotides read TGTGCCAGCAGGTCCCGGTTGGGCACTGAAGCTTTCTTT. The genes are TRBV12-3 or TRBV12-4 and TRBJ1-1; D is ambiguous. Trimming stripped 6 bases from V and 4 bases from J, with 12 bases between. The CDR3 is 13 residues long.

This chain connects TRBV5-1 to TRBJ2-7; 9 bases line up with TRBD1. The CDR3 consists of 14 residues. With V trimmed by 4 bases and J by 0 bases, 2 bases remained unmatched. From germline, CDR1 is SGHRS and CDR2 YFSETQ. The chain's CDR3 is CASSLGQGSYEQYF. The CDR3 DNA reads TGCGCCAGCAGCCTGGGACAGGGCTCCTACGAGCAGTACTTC.

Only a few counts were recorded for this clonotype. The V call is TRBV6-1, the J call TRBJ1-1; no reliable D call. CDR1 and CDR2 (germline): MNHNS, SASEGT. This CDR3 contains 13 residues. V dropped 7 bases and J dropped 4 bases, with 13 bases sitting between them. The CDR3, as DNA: TGTGCCAGCAAGGGAGCAGGAGGCACTGAAGCTTTCTTT. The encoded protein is CASKGAGGTEAFF.

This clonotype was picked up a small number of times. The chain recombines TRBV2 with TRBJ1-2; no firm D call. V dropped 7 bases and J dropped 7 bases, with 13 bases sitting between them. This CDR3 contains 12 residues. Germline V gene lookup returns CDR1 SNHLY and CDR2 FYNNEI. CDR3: CASNPVSGGYTF. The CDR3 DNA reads TGTGCCAGCAATCCAGTATCGGGTGGCTACACCTTC.

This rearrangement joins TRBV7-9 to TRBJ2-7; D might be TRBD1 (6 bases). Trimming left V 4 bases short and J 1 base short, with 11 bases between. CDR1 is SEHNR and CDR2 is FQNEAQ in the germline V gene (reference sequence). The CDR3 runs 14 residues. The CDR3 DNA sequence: TGTGCCAGCAGCTCGACAGGAAGGTCCTACGAGCAGTACTTC. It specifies CASSSTGRSYEQYF.

The CDR3 is CASSLGSGLAYEQFF. CDR3 sequence (DNA): TGTGCCAGCAGCTTAGGTAGCGGACTAGCGTATGAGCAGTTCTTC. The gene calls are TRBV7-2 and TRBJ2-1; the match to TRBD2 covers 9 bases. CDR1 SGHTA and CDR2 FQGNSA come from the germline V gene. The V segment lost 1 base and the J segment 8 bases; nucleotides outside the gene matches: 6. There are 15 residues in the CDR3.

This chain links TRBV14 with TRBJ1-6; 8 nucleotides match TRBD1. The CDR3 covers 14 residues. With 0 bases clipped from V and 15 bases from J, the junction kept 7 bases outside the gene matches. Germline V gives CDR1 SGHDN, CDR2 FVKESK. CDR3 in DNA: TGTGCCAGCAGCCAAGATGGGACAGGCCAGCGCCTCCACTTT. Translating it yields CASSQDGTGQRLHF.

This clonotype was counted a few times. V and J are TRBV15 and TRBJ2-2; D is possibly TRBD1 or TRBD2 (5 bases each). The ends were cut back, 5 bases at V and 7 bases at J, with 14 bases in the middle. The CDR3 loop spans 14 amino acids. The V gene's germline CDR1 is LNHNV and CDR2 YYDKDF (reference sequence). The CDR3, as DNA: TGTGCCACCAGCGAGGGGCCCAACGGCGGGGAGCTGTTTTTT. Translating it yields CATSEGPNGGELFF.

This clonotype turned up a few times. CDR3 in amino acids: CASSELGTGKGYEQYF. The CDR3, as DNA: TGCGCCAGCAGTGAGCTCGGGACAGGGAAGGGGTACGAGCAGTACTTC. The chain uses TRBV10-1 and TRBJ2-7; 9 bases are shared with TRBD1. The V segment lost 2 bases and the J segment 4 bases; nucleotides outside the gene matches: 9. CDR1 and CDR2 from the germline V gene are WNHNN and SYGVQD (reference sequence). The CDR3 is 16 amino acids.

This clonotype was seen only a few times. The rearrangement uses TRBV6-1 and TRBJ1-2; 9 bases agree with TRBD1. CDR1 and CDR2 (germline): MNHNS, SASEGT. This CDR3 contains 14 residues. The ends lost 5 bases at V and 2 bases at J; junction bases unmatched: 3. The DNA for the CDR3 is TGTGCCAGCAGTCCCACAGGGGGCAACTATGGCTACACCTTC. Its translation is CASSPTGGNYGYTF.

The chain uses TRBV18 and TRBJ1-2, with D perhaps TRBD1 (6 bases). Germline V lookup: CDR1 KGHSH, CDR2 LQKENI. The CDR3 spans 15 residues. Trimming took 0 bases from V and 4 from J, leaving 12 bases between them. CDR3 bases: TGTGCCAGCTCACCACCATCAGGGGTGGGCTATGGCTACACCTTC. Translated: CASSPPSGVGYGYTF.

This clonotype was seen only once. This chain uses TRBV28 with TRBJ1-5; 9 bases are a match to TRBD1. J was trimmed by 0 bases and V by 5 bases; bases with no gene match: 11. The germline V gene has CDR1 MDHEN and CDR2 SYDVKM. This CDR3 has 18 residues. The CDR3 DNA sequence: TGTGCCAGCAGTGCCACAGGGGGCGGCTTCTATAGCAATCAGCCCCAGCATTTT. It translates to CASSATGGGFYSNQPQHF.

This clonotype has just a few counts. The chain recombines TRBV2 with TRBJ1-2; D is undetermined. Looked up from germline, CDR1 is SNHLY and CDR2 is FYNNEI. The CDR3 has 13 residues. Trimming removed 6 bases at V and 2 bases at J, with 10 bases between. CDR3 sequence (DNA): TGTGCCAGCAGGCCCACATTCAACTATGGCTACACCTTC. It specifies CASRPTFNYGYTF.

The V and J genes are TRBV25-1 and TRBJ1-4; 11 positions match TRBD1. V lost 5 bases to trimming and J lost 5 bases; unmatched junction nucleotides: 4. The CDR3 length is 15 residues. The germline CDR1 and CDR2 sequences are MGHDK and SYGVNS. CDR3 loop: CASSRDRGENEKLFF. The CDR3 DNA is TGTGCCAGCAGTCGGGACAGGGGGGAGAATGAAAAACTGTTTTTT.

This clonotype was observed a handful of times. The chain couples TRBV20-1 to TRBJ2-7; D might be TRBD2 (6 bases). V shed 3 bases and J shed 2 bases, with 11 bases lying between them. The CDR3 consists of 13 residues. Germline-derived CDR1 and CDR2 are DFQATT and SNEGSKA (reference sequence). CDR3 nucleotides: TGCAGTGCTAGTAGAGGAGGGGCCTACGAGCAGTACTTC. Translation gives CSASRGGAYEQYF.

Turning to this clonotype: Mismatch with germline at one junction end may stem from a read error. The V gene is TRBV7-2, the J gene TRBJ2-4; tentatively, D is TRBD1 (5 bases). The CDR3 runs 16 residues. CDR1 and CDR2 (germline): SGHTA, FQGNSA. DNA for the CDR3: TGTGCCAGCAGCTTAGGGACATCCCTAGGCAAAAGCATTCAGTACTTC. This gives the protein CASSLGTSLGKSIQYF.